These T cell receptor beta chains were read from a single sample in a study of shared clonotypes between healthy human individuals. Repertoires were generated with immunoSEQ multiplex PCR, while TCRdb's copy carries only in-frame clones and drops some. This table has roughly 2.2 million clones, around 93% appearing once. Sequencing input: naive CD4+ T cells from PBMCs. All receptors come from a young man in good health. Some clones in this sample may be carry-over from other donors' samples. Each CDR3 is given with its conserved first and last residue. D genes are given only for firm matches. Expanded clones get a size class; other rows say once, few or many, or leave the size out.

j_call d_call clone_size v_call cdr3_nt cdr3_aa
TRBJ1-4 NA NA TRBV18 TGTGCCAGCTCACCAGGCCAGGGCGGGGAAAAACTGTTTTTT CASSPGQGGEKLFF
TRBJ2-7 TRBD1 NA TRBV7-2 TGTGCCAGCAGCTTACAGGGGGCGGCCTACGAGCAGTACTTC CASSLQGAAYEQYF
TRBJ2-5 NA once TRBV18 TGTGCCAGCTCGCTGGGGGCAGCTGAAGAGACCCAGTACTTC CASSLGAAEETQYF
TRBJ1-2 NA NA TRBV5-1 TGCGCCAGCAGCTCCACGGGGGCGGACTATGGCTACACCTTC CASSSTGADYGYTF
TRBJ2-2 TRBD1 NA TRBV5-1 TGCGCCAGCAGCTTGGAGGGGGCGAGCACCGGGGAGCTGTTTTTT CASSLEGASTGELFF
TRBJ2-7 NA NA TRBV7-2 TGTGCCAGCAGAAGGAGGTTTCCTCATCCCCCATCCTACGAGCAGTACTTC CASRRRFPHPPSYEQYF
TRBJ2-2 TRBD1 NA TRBV7-9 TGTGCCAGCTCGAAGGGACAGGGAGTAGCCGGGGAGCTGTTTTTT CASSKGQGVAGELFF
TRBJ2-3 TRBD2 NA TRBV19 TGTGCCAGTAGTCTTCCCGGACTAGCGGGGGCCACAGATACGCAGTATTTT CASSLPGLAGATDTQYF
TRBJ2-2 TRBD2 few TRBV4-2 TGTGCCAGCAGCCCGGGACTAACCACCGGGGAGCTGTTTTTT CASSPGLTTGELFF
TRBJ1-4 TRBD1 NA TRBV7-6 TGTGCCAGCAGCTCAGGGACAGGAGGTGAAAAACTGTTTTTT CASSSGTGGEKLFF
TRBJ2-7 NA once TRBV4-1 TGCGCCAGCAGCCAAGCCGCGGGACAGATGTACGAGCAGTACTTC CASSQAAGQMYEQYF
TRBJ1-1 NA NA TRBV6-5 TGTGCCAGCAGTCGAGGGGCAGGAAACACTGAAGCTTTCTTT CASSRGAGNTEAFF
TRBJ2-7 TRBD2 NA TRBV6-5 TGTGCCAGCAGTTACTCTCCAGCGGGAGGCTACGAGCAGTACTTC CASSYSPAGGYEQYF
TRBJ1-2 NA NA TRBV2 TGTGCCAGCAGTTCCCGGGGGGCGATGCCTAACTATGGCTACACCTTC CASSSRGAMPNYGYTF
TRBJ1-2 TRBD1 NA TRBV2 TGTGCCAGCGAGTTTATCCGGGACAGCAAACCTGTATTCTATGGCTACACCTTC CASEFIRDSKPVFYGYTF
TRBJ1-2 NA NA TRBV7-3 TGTGCCATCAGACAAGACCTGGAAGCTAACTATGGCTACACCTTC CAIRQDLEANYGYTF
TRBJ1-1 NA NA TRBV7-2 TGTGCCAGCAGCTTGACAGTTGGCACTGAAGCTTTCTTT CASSLTVGTEAFF
TRBJ2-5 TRBD1 few TRBV5-1 TGCGCCAGCAGCTTGGGACAGGGACAAGAGACCCAGTACTTC CASSLGQGQETQYF
TRBJ2-7 NA NA TRBV28 TGTGCCAGCAGCCCCCCCGGGGCAGGGGGGACGGGGGAGCAGTACTTC CASSPPGAGGTGEQYF
TRBJ2-7 TRBD2 NA TRBV4-2 TGTGCCAGCAGCCAAGAAGTCGCCGTGGGACTAGTTATCCACGAGCAGTACTTC CASSQEVAVGLVIHEQYF
TRBJ2-1 NA once TRBV5-1 TGCGCCAGCAGCTTGGGAAGTGCAGCGGCCGGATACAATGAGCAGTTCTTC CASSLGSAAAGYNEQFF
TRBJ2-1 NA NA TRBV29-1 TGCAGCGTTTTGGATCCTCTTGGACTCTCGAGGGGGGAGCAGTTCTTC CSVLDPLGLSRGEQFF
TRBJ2-5 NA NA TRBV9 TGTGCCAGCAGTTTCAGGGTAGAGGAAGAGACCCAGTACTTC CASSFRVEEETQYF
TRBJ2-7 NA NA TRBV7-2 TGTGCCAGCAGCCCGTCCTCCAGTACCCTCCCCTACGAGCAGTACTTC CASSPSSSTLPYEQYF
TRBJ2-7 TRBD2 NA TRBV18 TGTGCCAGCTCAGGACGACTAGCGGCCACCTACGAGCAGTACTTC CASSGRLAATYEQYF
TRBJ2-7 NA NA TRBV5-4 TGTGCCAGCAGCCCGAAGGGGGGGCTCCACGAGCAGTACTTC CASSPKGGLHEQYF
TRBJ2-7 TRBD1 once TRBV5-1 TGCGCCAGCAGCTTGGTATCAGGGGGCTCCTACGAGCAGTACTTC CASSLVSGGSYEQYF
TRBJ1-1 NA NA TRBV6-6 TGTGCCAGCAGTTACTCGAGAAGCGCTGAAGCTTTCTTT CASSYSRSAEAFF
TRBJ1-1 NA NA TRBV5-1 TGCGCCAGCAGCTTCGCAGAGAACACTGAAGCTTTCTTT CASSFAENTEAFF
TRBJ2-7 TRBD1 NA TRBV5-6 TGTGCCAGCAGCTCGTACAGGGGGCCCTCCTACGAGCAGTACTTC CASSSYRGPSYEQYF
TRBJ2-7 TRBD2 once TRBV5-5 TGTGCCAGCAGCCGGACTAGCGGTCACTCCTACGAGCAGTACTTC CASSRTSGHSYEQYF
TRBJ1-5 NA NA TRBV28 TGTGCCAGCACCCCGGGGGGGGGCCACGGTTTGAATCAGCCCCAGCATTTT CASTPGGGHGLNQPQHF
TRBJ1-5 TRBD1 NA TRBV19 TGTGCCAGTACCATAGCGGGGCCAGGGGGCGTCCAGCCCCAGCATTTT CASTIAGPGGVQPQHF
TRBJ2-5 NA NA TRBV5-4 TGTGCCAGCAGCTTGAGAACCCAAGAGACCCAGTACTTC CASSLRTQETQYF